What follows are 13 T cell receptor beta chains derived from one specimen sequenced in a study of shared clonotypes between healthy human individuals. It was CD45RO-negative cells, positively selected for CCR7, that made up naive CD8 cells, with terminally differentiated effector memory CD45RA+ cells excluded. Here immunoSEQ multiplex PCR was the method, and the copy in TCRdb shows in-frame clones only, minus some. This sample carries some 2 million clones, approximately 94% of them seen once, and the ten largest clones take 0.95% to 1.5%. The sequenced material came from naive CD8+ T cells sorted from blood. Source of these receptors: a man aged 18 to 29 in good health.

The chain has TRBV28 and TRBJ2-5; D uncertain. The germline V gene encodes CDR1 MDHEN and CDR2 SYDVKM. V gave up 3 bases and J gave up 2 bases, with 22 bases separating them. The CDR3 is made up of 18 amino acids. DNA for the CDR3: TGTGCCAGCAGTTTCTTTGGGGTCGAGCACCCAAGTCAAGAGACCCAGTACTTC. Amino acids: CASSFFGVEHPSQETQYF.

The V and J genes are TRBV7-9 and TRBJ2-1; D tentatively reads TRBD1 or TRBD2 (5 bases each). The CDR3 sequence is 13 residues long. With 5 bases removed from V and 10 bases from J, the gap between germline ends came to 15 bases. In germline, CDR1 is SEHNR, CDR2 FQNEAQ (reference sequence). CDR3 loop: CASSLHRDPEQFF. The CDR3 DNA reads as TGTGCCAGCAGCCTTCACCGGGACCCGGAGCAGTTCTTC.

This clone was counted once. V gene TRBV4-3 combines with J gene TRBJ2-1, with a possible D match to TRBD2 (5 bases). CDR1 LGHNA and CDR2 YSLEER come from the germline V gene. Trimming stripped 4 bases from V and 4 bases from J, with 20 bases between. This CDR3 is 17 amino acids long. This CDR3 reads CASSRESASGLYNEQFF. CDR3 in DNA: TGCGCCAGCAGCCGAGAATCGGCCAGCGGCTTATACAATGAGCAGTTCTTC.

This sequence joins TRBV6-5 and TRBJ1-1; D call uncertain. Between the trimmed V and J ends, which lost 7 bases and 0 bases, there was a span of 15 bases. The CDR3 length is 15 residues. CDR1 MNHEY and CDR2 SVGAGI come from the germline V gene. CDR3 sequence reads: CASKEPGDLNTEAFF. The CDR3 region has the DNA TGTGCCAGCAAGGAGCCGGGCGATTTGAACACTGAAGCTTTCTTT.

This sequence joins TRBV5-1 and TRBJ1-1, with D uncertain. The V gene lost 0 bases and the J gene lost 2 bases, with 8 bases spanning the gap. Germline V gene lookup returns CDR1 SGHRS and CDR2 YFSETQ. CDR3 size: 14 residues. The CDR3 sequence is CASSLVVGNTEAFF. CDR3 DNA sequence: TGCGCCAGCAGCTTGGTTGTCGGCAACACTGAAGCTTTCTTT.

The genes are TRBV4-3 and TRBJ2-3, with 11 bases identical to TRBD2. V was pared by 3 bases and J by 3 bases, with 2 bases of the junction left unmatched. The CDR3 is 15 amino acids. Germline CDR1 is LGHNA and CDR2 is YSLEER. The CDR3 bases are TGCGCCAGCAGCCATGGGACTAGCGGAACAGATACGCAGTATTTT. Encoded protein: CASSHGTSGTDTQYF.

The V and J genes are TRBV5-4 and TRBJ2-4; D assignment may be TRBD1 or TRBD2 (6 bases each). With 7 bases removed from V and 11 bases from J, the gap between germline ends came to 19 bases. Per the germline V gene, CDR1 is SGHNT and CDR2 is YYREEE (reference sequence). The CDR3 is 13 residues long. CDR3 region: CASGEGGLRVQYF. CDR3 nucleotides: TGTGCCAGCGGTGAGGGGGGACTTCGGGTTCAGTACTTC.

This clone was recorded once. The genes are TRBV4-1 and TRBJ2-1; the D call may be TRBD1 or TRBD2 (6 bases each). CDR3 size: 15 residues. V dropped 2 bases and J dropped 1 base, with 9 bases sitting between them. The germline V gene has CDR1 MGHRA and CDR2 YSYEKL. The CDR3: CASSQTGRSYNEQFF. In DNA, the CDR3 is TGCGCCAGCAGCCAAACAGGGAGGTCCTACAATGAGCAGTTCTTC.

The chain has TRBV5-4 and TRBJ2-7; 9 nucleotides line up with TRBD1. The J segment lost 3 bases and the V segment lost 4 bases, leaving 17 bases of the junction unmatched. The CDR3 has 18 residues. Germline-derived CDR1 and CDR2 are SGHNT and YYREEE (reference sequence). The CDR3 DNA reads TGTGCCAGCAGCCTAGTGGGGAGCGACACAGGGGGCAGCTACGAGCAGTACTTC. Amino acid sequence: CASSLVGSDTGGSYEQYF. Combining the CDR3 with reference TRBV5-4 and TRBJ2-7 gives the whole variable domain ETGVTQSPTHLIKTRGQQVTLRCSSQSGHNTVSWYQQALGQGPQFIFQYYREEENGRGNFPPRFSGLQFPNYSSELNVNALELDDSALYLCASSLVGSDTGGSYEQYFGPGTRLTVT.

The sample holds a few counts of this clone. The genes are TRBV2 and TRBJ1-6; D is ambiguous. V was cut by 6 bases and J by 5 bases, with 8 bases left in between. The CDR3 contains 13 residues. Germline-derived CDR1 and CDR2 are SNHLY and FYNNEI. The CDR3 region has the DNA TGTGCCAGCAGCGCGTTGGATAATTCACCCCTCCACTTT. Amino acid sequence: CASSALDNSPLHF. Using reference TRBV2 and TRBJ1-6 for the parts outside the CDR3, the full variable domain is EPEVTQTPSHQVTQMGQEVILRCVPISNHLYFYWYRQILGQKVEFLVSFYNNEISEKSEIFDDQFSVERPDGSNFTLKIRSTKLEDSAMYFCASSALDNSPLHFGNGTRLTVT.

This chain connects TRBV9 to TRBJ2-7; D might be TRBD1 (6 bases). Germline lookup yields CDR1 SGDLS and CDR2 YYNGEE. Trimming removed 6 bases at V and 10 bases at J, with 23 bases between. The CDR3 extends over 14 amino acids. DNA for the CDR3: TGTGCCAGCACCGAGGGCCAGGGGCCCGAACCCCAGTACTTC. Protein product: CASTEGQGPEPQYF.

This chain joins TRBV27 and TRBJ2-2, with D hard to call. The CDR3 consists of 13 residues. V was pared by 2 bases and J by 7 bases, with 8 bases between. Looked up from germline, CDR1 is MNHEY and CDR2 is SMNVEV (reference sequence). This CDR3 reads CASSLGLGGELFF. For the CDR3, the DNA is TGTGCCAGCAGTTTAGGGTTGGGCGGGGAGCTGTTTTTT.

V usage is TRBV28 and J usage is TRBJ1-1; the D gene is possibly TRBD1 (5 bases). Germline V gene lookup returns CDR1 MDHEN and CDR2 SYDVKM. CDR3 length: 15 amino acids. V was trimmed by 1 base and J by 6 bases, leaving 15 bases between them. The CDR3 sequence is CASSLFAGVSAEAFF. The CDR3 DNA is TGTGCCAGCAGTTTATTCGCGGGGGTGAGTGCTGAAGCTTTCTTT.